This T cell receptor beta chain was sequenced for a study of patients with pleural tuberculosis. To note about this clonotype: The junction departs from germline at one end; a sequencing error may be responsible.

CDR1 is SGHRS, CDR2 YFSETQ, per germline. This CDR3 spans 13 amino acids. TCRdb passed the reads through MiXCR, listing each CDR3 protein once. This sample carries 29,000 or so distinct CDR3 sequences, about 18% of them seen once, and the ten largest clones take 3% to 4%. This chain connects TRBV5-1 to TRBJ2-1, with D hard to call. Sequencing input: peripheral blood. The source of this sequence is a human donor with pleural tuberculosis. The DNA of the CDR3 is TGCGCCAGCAGCTGGGGTCGGTCATCTGAGCAGTCCTTC. It encodes CASSWGRSSEQSF.